What follows are 19 T cell receptor beta chains derived from one specimen sequenced in a study of technical replicates of blood from a handful of donors. The table came from immunoSEQ multiplex PCR; TCRdb's copy has only in-frame clones and leaves some out. The data show some 77,000 clones, about 90% seen once. Sequencing was carried out using T cells isolated from PBMCs. The receptors come from a human donor in good health.

This chain links TRBV6-1 with TRBJ2-7, with TRBD2 matching over 14 bases. Germline loops: CDR1 MNHNS, CDR2 SASEGT. Trimming removed 6 bases from V and 5 bases from J; junction bases left unmatched: 6. The CDR3 has 15 amino acids. The CDR3 nucleotides are TGTGCCAGCAGGGGACTAGCGGGAGTCGTCCACGAGCAGTACTTC. As protein: CASRGLAGVVHEQYF.

The chain links TRBV5-6 to TRBJ2-1, with no clear D. V shed 2 bases and J shed 7 bases, with 10 bases lying between them. The CDR3 totals 13 residues. Germline V lookup: CDR1 SGHDT, CDR2 YYEEEE. CDR3 loop: CASSFSMENEQFF. DNA for the CDR3: TGTGCCAGCAGCTTCTCTATGGAGAATGAGCAGTTCTTC.

The J gene is TRBJ2-7, the V gene TRBV27; TRBD2 matches at 9 bases. The V and J ends lost 4 bases and 4 bases, in that order; junction bases with no gene match: 5. Germline assignment: CDR1 MNHEY and CDR2 SMNVEV (reference sequence). The CDR3 consists of 14 residues. CDR3 amino acids: CASSWREGGYEQYF. DNA of the CDR3: TGTGCCAGCAGTTGGCGGGAGGGTGGGTACGAGCAGTACTTC.

The chain links TRBV11-2 to TRBJ1-3; TRBD1 might be the D (6 bases). V was trimmed by 2 bases and J by 11 bases, leaving 13 bases between them. Germline lookup yields CDR1 SGHAT and CDR2 FQNNGV. The CDR3 contains 13 residues. The CDR3 nucleotides are TGTGCCAGCAGCTTATCAGGGGAGGGTGCCATATATTTT. Its protein product is CASSLSGEGAIYF.

The V call is TRBV7-9, the J call TRBJ1-4; TRBD1 aligns across 8 bases. The CDR3 runs to 15 residues. Germline V gene data show CDR1 as SEHNR and CDR2 as FQNEAQ (reference sequence). The J segment lost 6 bases and the V segment lost 5 bases, leaving 8 bases of the junction unmatched. DNA of the CDR3: TGTGCCAGCAGCACCGAAGCGGACAGGGATGAAAAACTGTTTTTT. Translated, it gives CASSTEADRDEKLFF.

J is TRBJ1-4 and V is TRBV6-6; D unresolved. The length of the CDR3 is 14 residues. CDR1 and CDR2 (germline): MNHNY, SVGAGI (reference sequence). V was clipped by 7 bases and J by 2 bases, with 11 bases between them. The CDR3 coding sequence is TGTGCCAGCACCGCTAGCACGACTAATGAAAAACTGTTTTTT. Translation gives CASTASTTNEKLFF.

The CDR3 region is CASSSIQGSPDTQYF. The DNA for the CDR3 is TGTGCCAGCAGTTCAATACAGGGAAGTCCAGATACGCAGTATTTT. The chain combines TRBV28 with TRBJ2-3; a possible D gene is TRBD1 (6 bases). V was shortened by 4 bases and J by 4 bases, with 15 bases between the two germline ends. Looked up from germline, CDR1 is MDHEN and CDR2 is SYDVKM. The CDR3 runs to 15 residues.

The rearrangement joins TRBV29-1 to TRBJ1-2, with D hard to call. This CDR3 contains 11 residues. CDR1 and CDR2 (germline): SQVTM, ANQGSEA. Trimming shortened V by 7 bases and J by 8 bases, and 14 bases separated the two germline ends. The CDR3 DNA sequence: TGCAGCGCTACACGGGGAGAAGGCTACACCTTC. It codes for CSATRGEGYTF.

The V call is TRBV18, the J call TRBJ1-2; maybe TRBD1 (5 bases). CDR3 length: 14 residues. From germline, CDR1 is KGHSH and CDR2 LQKENI. V gave up 5 bases and J gave up 0 bases, with 10 bases separating them. The CDR3 here is CASSRGTSNYGYTF. CDR3 in DNA: TGTGCCAGCTCAAGAGGGACTTCTAACTATGGCTACACCTTC. Filled out from reference TRBV18 and TRBJ1-2, the complete variable domain reads NAGVMQNPRHLVRRRGQEARLRCSPMKGHSHVYWYRQLPEEGLKFMVYLQKENIIDESGMPKERFSAEFPKEGPSILRIQQVVRGDSAAYFCASSRGTSNYGYTFGSGTRLTVV.

V gene TRBV15 combines with J gene TRBJ2-7; TRBD1 aligns across 9 bases. Germline CDR1 is LNHNV and CDR2 is YYDKDF (reference sequence). The trim removed 0 bases at V and 0 bases at J, leaving 6 bases unmatched. This CDR3 is 17 amino acids long. CDR3 DNA: TGTGCCACCAGCAGAGAAAAAGCGGGACAGGGCTCCTACGAGCAGTACTTC. It is translated as CATSREKAGQGSYEQYF.

This clone was counted a single time. This rearrangement joins TRBV6-6 to TRBJ2-1; a possible D gene is TRBD2 (6 bases). Germline V gene sequence: CDR1 MNHNY, CDR2 SVGAGI (reference sequence). The CDR3 loop spans 14 amino acids. The V end lost 5 bases, the J end lost 0 bases, and 8 bases lay between the germline ends. CDR3 residues: CASSGTASYNEQFF. The CDR3 coding sequence is TGTGCCAGCAGTGGGACTGCCTCCTACAATGAGCAGTTCTTC.

The V and J genes are TRBV20-1 and TRBJ1-1, with TRBD1 as a possible D gene (6 bases). Trimming took off 6 bases at V and 6 bases at J, with 11 bases between the two ends. Looked up from germline, CDR1 is DFQATT and CDR2 is SNEGSKA (reference sequence). The CDR3 runs 11 residues. The CDR3 reads CSARQVSEAFF. For the CDR3, the DNA is TGCAGTGCCAGACAGGTTTCTGAAGCTTTCTTT.

CDR3 amino acids: CASSDHNLGDIVDPTGELFF. Written as DNA, the CDR3 is TGTGCCAGCAGCGACCATAATCTTGGGGACATCGTCGACCCCACCGGGGAGCTGTTTTTT. J is TRBJ2-2 and V is TRBV9; TRBD1 might be the D (6 bases). Germline CDR1 and CDR2: SGDLS and YYNGEE. The CDR3 totals 20 residues. The V and J ends lost 3 bases and 4 bases respectively, with 28 bases between them.

V gene TRBV6-5 combines with J gene TRBJ2-1; perhaps TRBD2 as D (6 bases). There are 14 residues in the CDR3. Trimming removed 2 bases at V and 4 bases at J, with 9 bases between. From germline, CDR1 is MNHEY and CDR2 SVGAGI. This chain's CDR3 is CASSYRREYNEQFF. The CDR3 coding sequence is TGTGCCAGCAGTTACCGGAGGGAGTACAATGAGCAGTTCTTC.

The chain uses TRBV5-6 and TRBJ2-7; 7 bases are a match to TRBD1. Germline CDR1 SGHDT, CDR2 YYEEEE. The CDR3 covers 16 residues. The J segment lost 2 bases and the V segment lost 0 bases, leaving 8 bases of the junction unmatched. The CDR3 coding sequence is TGTGCCAGCAGCTTGGTCTCGACAGGGTTTACCTACGAGCAGTACTTC. Protein sequence: CASSLVSTGFTYEQYF.

The genes are TRBV12-2 and TRBJ2-2; TRBD2 reflects the table's D call only, with no check against the DNA. TRBV12-2 is listed as a pseudogene. The CDR3 spans 15 residues. CDR3 nucleotides: TGTGCAAGTCGCTCTCGCGGGAGAGGTACCGGGGAGCTGTTTTTT. It is translated as CASRSRGRGTGELFF.

The CDR3 protein is CASSPPDREISGELFF. The CDR3 DNA reads as TGTGCCAGCAGCCCCCCGGACAGGGAAATTTCCGGGGAGCTGTTTTTT. This chain connects TRBV9 to TRBJ2-2, with 8 bases that match TRBD1. The CDR3 length is 16 residues. In germline, CDR1 is SGDLS, CDR2 YYNGEE. The trim removed 4 bases at V and 6 bases at J, leaving 11 bases unmatched.

This sequence joins TRBV15 and TRBJ1-2, with TRBD1 as a possible D gene (5 bases). Trimming took off 0 bases at V and 8 bases at J, with 16 bases between the two ends. There are 15 residues in the CDR3. Germline V gene lookup returns CDR1 LNHNV and CDR2 YYDKDF (reference sequence). The CDR3 loop reads CATSRDKRAGGGYTF. The CDR3 bases are TGTGCCACCAGCAGAGATAAACGGGCCGGGGGGGGCTACACCTTC.

The chain has TRBV29-1 and TRBJ1-2; 9 positions agree with TRBD1. The CDR3 has 14 residues. Germline assignment: CDR1 SQVTM and CDR2 ANQGSEA. V was clipped by 0 bases and J by 5 bases; unmatched bases: 4. CDR3 protein: CSVEDDRGVYGYTF. CDR3 nucleotides: TGCAGCGTTGAAGACGACAGGGGGGTGTATGGCTACACCTTC. Using reference TRBV29-1 and TRBJ1-2 for the parts outside the CDR3, the full variable domain is SAVISQKPSRDICQRGTSLTIQCQVDSQVTMMFWYRQQPGQSLTLIATANQGSEATYESGFVIDKFPISRPNLTFSTLTVSNMSPEDSSIYLCSVEDDRGVYGYTFGSGTRLTVV.